Sequencing of this TCR beta chain was carried out in a study of CD8+CD57+ T cells in acquired aplastic anemia. Study results and caveats: No significant patient-versus-control difference appeared in CD8+ Simpson's diversity.

Germline assignment: CDR1 LNHDA and CDR2 SQIVND (reference sequence). The CDR3 consists of 14 residues. The V end was cut by 2 bases, the J end by 8 bases, with 12 bases between. This clonotype has a count of ten or more. The antigen is undetermined. TCR beta VDJ and CDR3 profiling used genomic DNA as template. TCRdb processed the reads anew with MiXCR; each CDR3 protein has one entry. There are about 470,000 distinct CDR3 sequences in the sample; around 30% occur only once, and 0.82% lies in the top ten. All patients picked for sequencing had shown, by flow cytometry, an expansion of CD8+CD57+ cells. Severe acquired aplastic anemia affected all patients. There was no therapy given to any patient before the blood sampling took place.

The specimen was sorted CD4+, CD8+, or CD8+CD57+ T cells (not recorded which) from PBMCs. The chain carries TRBV19 and TRBJ1-4; D is undetermined. The clonotype comes from a human donor with aplastic anemia. The CDR3 loop is CASSIMSGREKLFF. The CDR3 DNA reads as TGTGCCAGTAGTATAATGTCCGGGAGGGAAAAACTGTTTTTT.